The sequence of this TCR beta chain was determined in a study of early T cells in non-severe SARS-CoV-2 infection. Across the whole study: With bulk RNA from unsorted whole blood as input, sequencing yielded unpaired chains.

The study's findings and limits: Clonotype matching in VDJdb favored anti-spike CD8 responses and did not capture private and CD4 specificities.

This clonotype has only a few counts. Its antigen is as yet unknown. TCRdb re-derived calls from the 5' RACE reads in MiXCR, one entry per CDR3 protein. The sample consists of around 49,000 distinct CDR3 sequences, around a tenth of them appearing once. Deletions cut 0 bases from V and 7 bases from J, with 4 bases between. Germline V gene data show CDR1 as LGHDT and CDR2 as YNNKEL (reference sequence). The CDR3 contains 12 residues. Material for sequencing was whole blood. V is TRBV3-1 and J is TRBJ1-5; D ambiguous. This sequence originates from an adult who was a healthcare worker with PCR-confirmed SARS-CoV-2 infection or an uninfected control (not recorded which). CDR3 sequence (DNA): TGTGCCAGCAGCCAAGATCGGCAGCCCCAGCATTTT. Its translation: CASSQDRQPQHF.